This T cell receptor (beta chain) is from a study of Graves' ophthalmopathy and Graves' hyperthyroidism. Whole-study results and caveats: For separating ophthalmopathy from stable hyperthyroidism, a 13-signature model gave over 85% sensitivity and 81.08% specificity.

The study amplified TCR beta CDR3 regions using RNA transcripts. HTBI primers were employed in first-round RT-PCR, then a second-round multiplex PCR followed. TCRdb analysed the multiplex PCR reads with MiXCR anew, one entry per CDR3 protein. The profile covers 20,000 to 25,000 distinct CDR3 sequences, with approximately 48% appearing a single time and about 5.9% taken by the ten largest. Remarks on this clonotype: Its antigen is currently unknown. One end of the junction fails to match germline, which may point to a read error.

The length of the CDR3 is 14 residues. The V gene's germline CDR1 is ENHRY and CDR2 SYGVKD. None of the included patients had other autoimmune diseases, uncontrolled infections, pregnancy or lactation, as these led to exclusion. Out of around 10 ml of fresh peripheral blood, PBMCs were obtained. This clonotype was obtained from an adult woman with stable Graves' hyperthyroidism. The chain is built from TRBV10-3 and TRBJ2-3; D is tentatively TRBD1 or TRBD2 (5 bases each). Specimen: peripheral blood. For the CDR3, the DNA is TGTGCCATCAGCCCCGGGGCTAGCACAAATACGCATTATTTT. It encodes CAISPGASTNTHYF.